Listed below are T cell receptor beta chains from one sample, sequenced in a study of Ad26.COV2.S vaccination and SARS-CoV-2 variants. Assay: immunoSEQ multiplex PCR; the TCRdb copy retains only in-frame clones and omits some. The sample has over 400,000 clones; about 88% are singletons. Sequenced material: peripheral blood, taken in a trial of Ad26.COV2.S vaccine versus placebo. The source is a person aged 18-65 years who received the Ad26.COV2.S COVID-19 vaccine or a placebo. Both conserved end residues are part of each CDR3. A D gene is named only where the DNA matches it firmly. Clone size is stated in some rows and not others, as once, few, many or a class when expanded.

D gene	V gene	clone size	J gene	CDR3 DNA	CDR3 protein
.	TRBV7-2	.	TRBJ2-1	TGTGCCAGCAGCTCCCGGACGGGCAATGAGCAGTTCTTC	CASSSRTGNEQFF
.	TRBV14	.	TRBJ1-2	TGTGCCAGCAGCCTTGCTGGGGCTGGCTATGGCTACACCTTC	CASSLAGAGYGYTF
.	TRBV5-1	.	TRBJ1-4	TGCGCCAGCAGTGGGGTTGGAGGAAGGGGTTATGAAAAACTGTTTTTT	CASSGVGGRGYEKLFF
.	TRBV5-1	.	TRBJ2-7	TGCGCCAGCAGCTCCCCCGGGGGAGGGGGTCTCTCCTACGAGCAGTACTTC	CASSSPGGGGLSYEQYF
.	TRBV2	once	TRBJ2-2	TGTGCCAGCATGAAAGGGATCGCGAACACCGGGGAGCTGTTTTTT	CASMKGIANTGELFF
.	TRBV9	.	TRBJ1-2	TGTGCCAGCAGCGTAGCTGGGCAGGGGACCTATGGCTACACCTTC	CASSVAGQGTYGYTF
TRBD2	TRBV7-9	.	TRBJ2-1	TGTGCCAGCAGCTTAGGATCACTAGCGGGCAATGAGCAGTTCTTC	CASSLGSLAGNEQFF
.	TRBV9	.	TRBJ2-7	TGTGCCAGCAGCGCCCACCTGGTAGGGCACCTCACCTCCTACGAGCAGTACTTC	CASSAHLVGHLTSYEQYF
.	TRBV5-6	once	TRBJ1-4	TGTGCCAGCAGCTTTAGAGGGGGGGACGAAAAACTGTTTTTT	CASSFRGGDEKLFF
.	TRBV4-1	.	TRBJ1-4	TGCGCCAGCAGCCAAGGTTACGGGACAACTAATGAAAAACTGTTTTTT	CASSQGYGTTNEKLFF
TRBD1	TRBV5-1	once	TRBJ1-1	TGCGCCAGCAGCTTGGGAGGGACAGGTGGGGATGAAGCTTTCTTT	CASSLGGTGGDEAFF
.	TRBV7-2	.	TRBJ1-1	TGTGCCAGCAGCTCTCGACGGAGAGCTGAAGCTTTCTTT	CASSSRRRAEAFF
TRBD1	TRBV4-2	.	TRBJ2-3	TGTGCCAGCAGCCGCACAGGGGTTTACACAGATACGCAGTATTTT	CASSRTGVYTDTQYF
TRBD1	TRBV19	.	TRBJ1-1	TGTGCCAGTAGTAAACGACAGGGGGCGTACACTGAAGCTTTCTTT	CASSKRQGAYTEAFF
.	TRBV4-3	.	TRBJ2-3	TGCGCCAGCAGCCAACGGGCGACATCCTCAGATACGCAGTATTTT	CASSQRATSSDTQYF
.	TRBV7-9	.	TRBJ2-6	TGTGCCAGCAGCTTGGGGGGCGCAGCTGGGGCCAACGTCCTGACTTTC	CASSLGGAAGANVLTF
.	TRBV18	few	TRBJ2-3	TGTGCCAGCTCCCCACCCTACGGGGGGCCAGGGGGAGATACGCAGTATTTT	CASSPPYGGPGGDTQYF
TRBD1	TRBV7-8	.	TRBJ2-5	TGTGCCAGCAGCTTACGGGACAGGGGGTGGGGACCGCAAGAGACCCAGTACTTC	CASSLRDRGWGPQETQYF
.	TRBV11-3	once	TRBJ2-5	TGTGCCAGCAGCCTACAAGAGACCCAGTACTTC	CASSLQETQYF
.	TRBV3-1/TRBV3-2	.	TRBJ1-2	TGTGCCAGCAGCCAAGATGGCAGGGCCTCTAACTATGGCTACACCTTC	CASSQDGRASNYGYTF
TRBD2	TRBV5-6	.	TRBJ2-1	TGTGCCAGCAGCACGAACCCCGGGGGGGGCCACTTGGATGAGCAGTTCTTC	CASSTNPGGGHLDEQFF
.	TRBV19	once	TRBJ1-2	TGTGCCAGTAGTATATCTAGCTATGGCTACACCTTC	CASSISSYGYTF
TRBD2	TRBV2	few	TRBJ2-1	TGTGCCAGTTGGGTGGGGGGGTACAATGAGCAGTTCTTC	CASWVGGYNEQFF
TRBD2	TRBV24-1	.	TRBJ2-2	TGTGCCACCAGTGACCCTCTAGCGGGGAACACCGGGGAGCTGTTTTTT	CATSDPLAGNTGELFF
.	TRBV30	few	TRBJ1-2	TGTGCCTGGAGTAGGGGGTTAGTTGACTATGGCTACACCTTC	CAWSRGLVDYGYTF
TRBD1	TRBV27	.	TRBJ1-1	TGTGCCAGCGGAGACAGGGGGAACACTGAAGCTTTCTTT	CASGDRGNTEAFF
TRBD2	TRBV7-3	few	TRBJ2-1	TGTGCCAGCAGCTTAACGGCGGCGGGAGCGGTCAATGAGCAGTTCTTC	CASSLTAAGAVNEQFF
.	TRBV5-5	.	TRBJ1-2	TGTGCCAGCAGCTTGGGGCGGATCTATGGCTACACCTTC	CASSLGRIYGYTF
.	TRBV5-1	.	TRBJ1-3	TGCGCCAGCAGCTTGGATGCCGCTGGAAACACCATATATTTT	CASSLDAAGNTIYF
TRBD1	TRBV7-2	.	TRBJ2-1	TGTGCCAGCAGCCAGCGCCGGGCCAGGGGGAGCTCCTACAATGAGCAGTTCTTC	CASSQRRARGSSYNEQFF
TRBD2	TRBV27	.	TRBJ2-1	TGTGCCAGCAGCCCACCTGGACTAGCGAACTTCAATGAGCAGTTCTTC	CASSPPGLANFNEQFF
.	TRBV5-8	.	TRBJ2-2	TGTGCCAGCAGCTTATCGGTTGCGAACACCGGGGAGCTGTTTTTT	CASSLSVANTGELFF
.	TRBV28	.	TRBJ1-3	TGTGCCAGCAGTTCCTACCGGGACCCACGCCGTGGAAACACCATATATTTT	CASSSYRDPRRGNTIYF